The clone carrying this T cell receptor beta chain came up a few times. Its target is unknown. The source of the sample is a study of shared clonotypes between healthy human individuals. General observations from the study: Richness estimates generally favored naive over memory subsets.

V shed 4 bases and J shed 1 base, with 7 bases lying between them. The CDR3 has 14 amino acids. Germline V gene sequence: CDR1 SNHLY, CDR2 FYNNEI. Using immunoSEQ multiplex PCR, the repertoire was profiled, and TCRdb retains in-frame clones only, with some absent. The table records about 2.4 million clones, more than 90% of them present only once. The rearrangement links TRBV2 to TRBJ2-2; D not resolved. This clonotype originated in a man between 18 and 35 years old in good health. Sequences were obtained from naive CD4+ T cells sorted from blood. Sample subset: CD45RA+ positively selected. The chain's CDR3 is CASSGSGNTGELFF. The CDR3 nucleotides are TGTGCCAGCAGTGGATCGGGGAACACCGGGGAGCTGTTTTTT.